The clone carrying this T cell receptor beta chain came up many times. This record belongs to a study of T cells in Graves' hyperthyroidism and ophthalmopathy. The trim removed 2 bases at V and 10 bases at J, leaving 9 bases unmatched. The CDR3 is 15 amino acids. Amplification of TCR beta CDR3 regions used RNA as the template. Primed by the HTBI set, a first-round RT-PCR was run on the TCR CDR3. TCRdb passed the multiplex PCR reads through MiXCR, listing each CDR3 protein once. The sample yields hundreds of thousands of distinct CDR3 sequences, roughly 21% seen once. The sequenced sample was blood. The rearrangement links TRBV12-3 or TRBV12-4 to TRBJ2-1, with 9 positions matching TRBD2. The clonotype was recovered from a man aged 40-49 years with Graves' ophthalmopathy. In DNA, the CDR3 is TGTGCCAGCAGTTTAATAGCGGGAGCCGTCGGCGAGCAGTTCTTC. It translates to CASSLIAGAVGEQFF.